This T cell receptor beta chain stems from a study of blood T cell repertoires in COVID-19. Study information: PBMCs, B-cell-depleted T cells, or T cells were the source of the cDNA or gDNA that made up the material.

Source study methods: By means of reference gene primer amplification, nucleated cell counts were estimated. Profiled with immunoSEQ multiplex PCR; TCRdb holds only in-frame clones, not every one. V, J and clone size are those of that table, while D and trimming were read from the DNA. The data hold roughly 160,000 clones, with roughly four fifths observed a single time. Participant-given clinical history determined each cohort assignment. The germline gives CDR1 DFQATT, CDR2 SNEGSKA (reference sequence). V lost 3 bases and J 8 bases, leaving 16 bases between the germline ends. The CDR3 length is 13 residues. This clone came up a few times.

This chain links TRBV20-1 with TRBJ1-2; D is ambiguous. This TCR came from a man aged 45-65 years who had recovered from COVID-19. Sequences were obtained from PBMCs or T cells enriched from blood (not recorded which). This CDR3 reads CSASPGVAGGYTF. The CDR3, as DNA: TGCAGTGCTAGTCCTGGGGTTGCGGGAGGCTACACCTTC.